This T cell receptor beta chain was sequenced during a study of blood T cell repertoires in COVID-19. This CDR3 has 19 residues. Germline V CDR1 and CDR2: GTSNPN, SVGIG (reference sequence). Trimming removed 4 bases from V and 2 bases from J, with 26 bases in between. Libraries were prepared by immunoSEQ multiplex PCR; TCRdb keeps only in-frame clonotypes and omits some of them. This table has 250,000 or so clones, around 84% appearing once. This receptor was identified in a woman in her fifties or sixties with COVID-19, enrolled during active disease. The sample consisted of peripheral blood. The V call is TRBV30, the J call TRBJ2-2; D perhaps matches TRBD1 (6 bases). This chain's CDR3 is CAWTPFSGHTLPNTGELFF. CDR3 DNA: TGTGCCTGGACCCCGTTCTCGGGACACACATTACCCAACACCGGGGAGCTGTTTTTT.